The clone carrying this T cell receptor (beta chain) has more than one count but fewer than ten. The data stem from a study of blood T cells in healthy people across ages. V lost 7 bases to trimming and J lost 8 bases, with 20 bases between them. The CDR3 covers 14 residues. Per sample, extraction of total RNA gave at least 6 micrograms in every case. A second PCR of about 7 to 12 cycles used a sample-barcoded 5' primer and a J-beta primer mix. TCRdb reprocessed the 5' RACE reads with MiXCR, giving one entry per CDR3 protein. The table records some 900,000 distinct CDR3 sequences, roughly 52% of them present only once.

Input material: blood. This clonotype was sampled from a man under 40 in good health. The V and J genes are TRBV12-3 or TRBV12-4 and TRBJ1-2; tentative D call: TRBD1 (5 bases). This CDR3 reads CASTLEGGARGYTF. CDR3 in DNA: TGTGCCAGCACCCTAGAGGGAGGGGCGAGAGGCTACACCTTC.